A single sample gave rise to the 25 T cell receptor beta chains below, sequenced in a study of molecular identifiers for immune sequencing clone quantification. TCRdb redid the calling of the PCR reads with MiXCR, one entry per CDR3 protein. This table holds hundreds of thousands of distinct CDR3 sequences, roughly 23% found once. Sequencing was performed on naive CD8+ T cells from blood, with Jurkat cell RNA spiked in. The subset denotes: FACS-sorted CD8+CD4-CCR7+CD45RA+ naive T cells. Every receptor here comes from a human donor in good health. Some libraries in this study had Jurkat cell RNA spiked in.

Concerning this clonotype itself: This could be a read error, since a much larger clone is one nucleotide away. This chain connects TRBV4-3 to TRBJ2-3, with a tentative D call TRBD1 (5 bases). The CDR3 is 14 amino acids. Per the germline V gene, CDR1 is LGHNA and CDR2 is YSLEER. DNA for the CDR3: TGCGCCAGCACTGACAGTTTATACACAGTTACGCAGTATTTT. Translated, it gives CASTDSLYTVTQYF.

This clonotype was counted ten times or more. V is TRBV5-1 and J is TRBJ2-7; 7 positions agree with TRBD2. Germline CDR1 is SGHRS and CDR2 is YFSETQ. This CDR3 has 14 amino acids. Trimming removed 3 bases from V and 2 bases from J; junction bases left unmatched: 5. CDR3 in DNA: TGCGCCAGCAGCTCCGGGGGGTTAACCTACGAGCAGTACTTC. It is translated as CASSSGGLTYEQYF.

This clonotype was picked up a small number of times. The chain joins TRBV4-1 to TRBJ2-7, with 7 bases matching TRBD1. The CDR3 loop spans 14 amino acids. Germline trimming cut 1 base from V and 3 bases from J; bases unmatched to any gene: 3. CDR1 is MGHRA and CDR2 is YSYEKL in the germline V gene. CDR3 sequence: CASSQGWTGYEQYF. The CDR3 DNA follows: TGCGCCAGCAGCCAAGGCTGGACAGGCTACGAGCAGTACTTC.

Worth noting for this clonotype: A junction end diverges from the germline sequence, so it may reflect a read error. J is TRBJ1-3 and V is TRBV5-1, with TRBD1 as a possible D gene (5 bases). From germline, CDR1 is SGHRS and CDR2 YFSETQ. The CDR3 sequence is 15 residues long. The CDR3 spells CASSLWGDSGNNIYF. As DNA, the CDR3 is TGCGCCAGCAGCTTGTGGGGGGACTCTGGAAACAACATATATTTT.

As concerns this clonotype: One junction end does not reproduce the germline sequence, and a read error may be involved. V gene TRBV30 combines with J gene TRBJ1-5; D not certain. This CDR3 comprises 13 residues. Per germline, CDR1 GTSNPN and CDR2 SVGIG (reference sequence). CDR3 coding DNA: TGTGCCTGGGGCGCGGAATTCAATCAGCCCCCGCATTTT. Protein: CAWGAEFNQPPHF. Full variable domain (remainder filled in from reference TRBV30 and TRBJ1-5): SQTIHQWPATLVQPVGSPLSLECTVEGTSNPNLYWYRQAAGRGLQLLFYSVGIGQISSEVPQNLSASRPQDRQFILSSKKLLLSDSGFYLCAWGAEFNQPPHFGDGTRLSIL.

This sequence joins TRBV27 and TRBJ2-1, with TRBD2 identical over 12 bases. The CDR3 loop spans 18 amino acids. V lost 6 bases and J lost 1; bases outside the gene matches: 10. The germline V gene encodes CDR1 MNHEY and CDR2 SMNVEV (reference sequence). The CDR3 DNA reads as TGTGCCAGCAGACCTCTGACTAGCGGGGGCGGGTCCTACAATGAGCAGTTCTTC. Its translation is CASRPLTSGGGSYNEQFF.

This clonotype showed up many times. The rearrangement uses TRBV20-1 and TRBJ2-7; weak D call: TRBD1 (5 bases). V was trimmed by 2 bases and J by 6 bases, leaving 8 bases between them. Looked up from germline, CDR1 is DFQATT and CDR2 is SNEGSKA (reference sequence). The CDR3 sequence is 11 residues long. The CDR3 spells CSARLQGEQYF. As DNA, the CDR3 is TGCAGTGCTAGACTCCAGGGCGAGCAGTACTTC.

The chain joins TRBV7-9 to TRBJ2-7; 10 nucleotides align to TRBD2. CDR3 length equals 18 residues. Germline lookup yields CDR1 SEHNR and CDR2 FQNEAQ (reference sequence). Trimming at V came to 1 base and at J to 1 base, leaving 10 bases not matched to a gene. This CDR3 reads CASSLGLAGGPTSYEQYF. The CDR3 DNA reads as TGTGCCAGCAGCTTAGGGTTAGCGGGGGGCCCCACATCCTACGAGCAGTACTTC.

V usage is TRBV28 and J usage is TRBJ1-2; TRBD1 aligns across 8 bases. The germline V gene encodes CDR1 MDHEN and CDR2 SYDVKM. J was trimmed by 4 bases and V by 4 bases; bases with no gene match: 8. The CDR3 totals 15 residues. CDR3 bases: TGTGCCAGCAGTTCCCGGGACAGGATTTTCTATGGCTACACCTTC. Translated, it gives CASSSRDRIFYGYTF.

A word on this clonotype: It may be a read error: a sequence one base away is much more abundant. The V call is TRBV12-3 or TRBV12-4, the J call TRBJ2-3, with D perhaps given as TRBD1 or TRBD2 (6 bases each). CDR3 length equals 15 residues. The CDR3 here is CASSSGGTVTDAQYF. The DNA for the CDR3 is TGTGCCAGCAGTTCCGGGGGCACTGTCACAGATGCGCAGTATTTT.

V gene TRBV28 combines with J gene TRBJ2-3; 10 bases agree with TRBD2. CDR3 length: 16 residues. Trimming took 2 bases from V and 4 from J; bases not matched to a gene: 6. Germline lookup yields CDR1 MDHEN and CDR2 SYDVKM. CDR3 protein: CASSLQRGGLPDTQYF. CDR3 nucleotides: TGTGCCAGCAGTTTACAGCGGGGGGGTCTCCCAGATACGCAGTATTTT.

This clonotype has a count of ten or more. The chain links TRBV4-1 to TRBJ2-1; 12 bases agree with TRBD1. Germline CDR1 MGHRA, CDR2 YSYEKL. Trimming at V came to 3 bases and at J to 12 bases, leaving 12 bases not matched to a gene. This CDR3 comprises 16 residues. CDR3 in amino acids: CASSHLPGQGAPGQFF. The DNA for the CDR3 is TGCGCCAGCAGCCACTTACCGGGACAGGGGGCGCCGGGGCAGTTCTTC.

A word on this clonotype: The final CDR3 position lacks the conserved phenylalanine or tryptophan, pointing to a likely read error. This chain connects TRBV7-9 to TRBJ2-7, with D maybe TRBD1 (6 bases). V lost 1 base and J 4 bases, leaving 11 bases between the germline ends. The CDR3 has 14 amino acids. Germline V gene lookup returns CDR1 SEHNR and CDR2 FQNEAQ (reference sequence). This CDR3 is CASSLVPGVYEQYL. CDR3 nucleotide sequence: TGTGCCAGCAGCTTAGTTCCAGGGGTATACGAGCAGTACCTC.

The chain employs TRBV30 and TRBJ2-7; D is undetermined. V was cut by 0 bases and J by 5 bases, with 11 bases left in between. Germline V gene sequence: CDR1 GTSNPN, CDR2 SVGIG (reference sequence). This CDR3 spans 13 amino acids. Written as DNA, the CDR3 is TGTGCCTGGAGTGTACTGGAAGGGAACGAGCAGTACTTC. This encodes CAWSVLEGNEQYF.

This clonotype was detected many times. The V gene is TRBV7-9, the J gene TRBJ2-3; D might be TRBD2 (5 bases). The CDR3 extends over 13 amino acids. CDR1 and CDR2 from the germline V gene are SEHNR and FQNEAQ (reference sequence). Trimming took off 5 bases at V and 2 bases at J, with 8 bases between the two ends. In nucleotides, the CDR3 is TGTGCCAGCAGCCCCCGGGACACAGATACGCAGTATTTT. This codes for CASSPRDTDTQYF.

On this clonotype: A much larger clone is a single base away; this may be a read error. The chain employs TRBV20-1 and TRBJ2-7; 13 nucleotides align to TRBD2. Trimming removed 2 bases from V and 6 bases from J; junction bases left unmatched: 13. CDR3 length equals 17 residues. Germline CDR1 reads DFQATT; CDR2 reads SNEGSKA (reference sequence). In DNA form, the CDR3 reads TGCAGTGCTAGACTACCACTAGCGGGAGGGGATATCTGCGAGCAGTACTTC. It encodes CSARLPLAGGDICEQYF.

Note on this clonotype: A read error may explain this, as a much larger clone is one base away. This chain joins TRBV9 and TRBJ2-3, with a tentative D call TRBD2 (6 bases). V was trimmed by 3 bases and J by 0 bases, leaving 11 bases between them. The CDR3 contains 15 residues. CDR1 and CDR2 from the germline V gene are SGDLS and YYNGEE. The CDR3 protein is CASSAGAFSTDTQYF. The CDR3, as DNA: TGTGCCAGCAGCGCGGGAGCGTTTAGCACAGATACGCAGTATTTT.

Ten or more counts support this clonotype. The CDR3 spells CASSAGNTQYF. In DNA form, the CDR3 reads TGTGCCAGCAGCGCGGGTAATACGCAGTATTTT. V gene TRBV9 combines with J gene TRBJ2-3; D is ambiguous. V lost 3 bases to trimming and J lost 7 bases, with 6 bases between them. Germline V gene lookup returns CDR1 SGDLS and CDR2 YYNGEE. The CDR3 is 11 amino acids.

With respect to this clonotype: This clone may be a read error of a much larger clone one base away. The chain uses TRBV28 and TRBJ2-7; D ambiguous. Per germline, CDR1 MDHEN and CDR2 SYDVKM. The length of the CDR3 is 11 residues. This CDR3 reads CASSPHGEQCF. DNA of the CDR3: TGTGCCAGCAGTCCTCATGGCGAGCAGTGCTTC.

Many counts were recorded for this clonotype. The chain carries TRBV9 and TRBJ2-2; 8 bases are shared with TRBD1. The CDR3 contains 17 residues. With V trimmed by 0 bases and J by 0 bases, 4 bases remained unmatched. The germline V gene encodes CDR1 SGDLS and CDR2 YYNGEE. The CDR3 reads CASSVDTGGTNTGELFF. The CDR3 DNA is TGTGCCAGCAGCGTAGACACAGGGGGGACGAACACCGGGGAGCTGTTTTTT. The complete variable domain, with remaining parts taken from reference TRBV9 and TRBJ2-2, reads DSGVTQTPKHLITATGQRVTLRCSPRSGDLSVYWYQQSLDQGLQFLIQYYNGEERAKGNILERFSAQQFPDLHSELNLSSLELGDSALYFCASSVDTGGTNTGELFFGEGSRLTVL.

This chain joins TRBV5-4 and TRBJ2-5, with 10 bases fitting TRBD2. Germline values: CDR1 SGHNT, CDR2 YYREEE (reference sequence). V was clipped by 1 base and J by 0 bases; unmatched bases: 9. The CDR3 is 18 residues long. The CDR3 sequence is CASSLLAGVPQYQETQYF. Written as DNA, the CDR3 is TGTGCCAGCAGCTTGCTAGCGGGAGTTCCTCAGTACCAAGAGACCCAGTACTTC.

Points on this clonotype: This may be a read error, as it is one base from a much larger clone. V gene TRBV6-5 combines with J gene TRBJ2-7, with D perhaps TRBD2 (5 bases). The CDR3 is made up of 14 amino acids. Germline CDR1 and CDR2: MNHEY and SVGAGI. The V gene lost 5 bases and the J gene lost 2 bases, with 13 bases spanning the gap. The CDR3 bases are TGTGCCAGCAGTCTACGAGGAGGAACCTACGAGCAGTACTTC. This gives the protein CASSLRGGTYEQYF.

This clonotype was counted many times. The gene calls are TRBV11-2 and TRBJ2-1; D perhaps matches TRBD2 (5 bases). The V gene lost 11 bases and the J gene lost 0 bases, with 5 bases spanning the gap. Germline assignment: CDR1 SGHAT and CDR2 FQNNGV. This CDR3 contains 11 residues. CDR3 in amino acids: CAGSSYNEQFF. DNA for the CDR3: TGTGCCGGGAGCTCCTACAATGAGCAGTTCTTC.

The chain links TRBV29-1 to TRBJ2-7, with 7 bases that match TRBD2. The CDR3 extends over 14 amino acids. From germline, CDR1 is SQVTM and CDR2 ANQGSEA. With 1 base clipped from V and 2 bases from J, the junction kept 5 bases outside the gene matches. This CDR3 reads CSVEGGSYPYEQYF. The CDR3 coding sequence is TGCAGCGTTGAAGGCGGGAGTTATCCCTACGAGCAGTACTTC.

A remark on this clonotype: A read error may explain this, as a much larger clone is one base away. The CDR3 nucleotides read TGCGCCAGCAGCCAAGATTCGTGGCCTAGCGGGGAGCAGAGGTGGGCAGATATGCAGTATTTT. It codes for CASSQDSWPSGEQRWADMQYF. The chain has TRBV4-3 and TRBJ2-3, with 9 bases lining up with TRBD2. CDR1 is LGHNA and CDR2 is YSLEER in the germline V gene. The CDR3 runs 21 residues.